The present T cell receptor (beta chain) was sequenced within a study of T cells after yellow fever vaccination. Findings and caveats of the study: Reappearance after the booster was seen for most primary-vaccination clones, at 95% to 96% CD4 and 70% to 90% CD8. The secondary response was weaker, and its peak arrived faster, on day 5 versus 15. The appearance of a small share of clonotypes in both CD4 and CD8 compartments was observed.

Conversion of TCR transcripts into cDNA relied on 5'RACE template switching, which added a universal primer site and UMIs. TCRdb re-called the 5' RACE reads with MiXCR, one entry per CDR3 protein. The table has under 200,000 distinct CDR3 sequences, around 7% seen once; the top ten hold 2.5% to 3%. This clonotype came up a few times. Its antigen is unknown. Here the sequenced sample was CD4+ T cells sorted from PBMCs, taken less than 6 days after the first yellow fever vaccination. This sequence originates from a man between 18 and 35 years old who received the YFV17D yellow fever vaccine.

The CDR3 is CASSQEVGAGTQYF. CDR3 bases: TGCGCCAGCAGCCAAGAGGTTGGGGCCGGTACGCAGTATTTT. The chain has TRBV4-3 and TRBJ2-3; D might be TRBD1 (5 bases). CDR1 is LGHNA and CDR2 is YSLEER in the germline V gene. Trimming cost V 0 bases and J 8 bases, with 12 bases left between them. The CDR3 has 14 amino acids.